The source of this TCR beta chain is a study of blood T cell repertoires in COVID-19. Libraries were prepared by immunoSEQ multiplex PCR; TCRdb keeps only in-frame clonotypes and omits some of them. The sample has 140,000 to 150,000 clones, 88% seen once; the top ten hold roughly 2%. CDR3 length equals 14 residues. The germline CDR1 and CDR2 sequences are MDHEN and SYDVKM. The V and J ends lost 2 bases and 3 bases, in that order; junction bases with no gene match: 3. V gene TRBV28 combines with J gene TRBJ2-7; 8 positions agree with TRBD2. The source of this sequence is a human donor in a cohort sampled during active COVID-19. Sequenced input: peripheral blood. The CDR3, as DNA: TGTGCCAGCAGTTTAGGGACTAGGGTCTACGAGCAGTACTTC. Protein: CASSLGTRVYEQYF.